One sample yielded the 2 T cell receptor beta chains listed below, sequenced in a study of cytomegalovirus exposure and HLA in healthy donors. PCR used 60 Vbeta primers and 13 Jbeta primers. The protocol was immunoSEQ multiplex PCR, while the TCRdb copy is restricted to in-frame clones and leaves out a portion. The data show approximately 200,000 clones, around 83% seen once. Specimen: PBMCs. These receptors were collected from a girl aged 5-17 years in good health and CMV-seronegative.

This rearrangement joins TRBV9 to TRBJ1-2; TRBD1 agrees at 8 bases. Germline CDR1 is SGDLS and CDR2 is YYNGEE. The CDR3 runs to 13 residues. Trimming cost V 2 bases and J 7 bases; bases outside gene matches: 4. The CDR3 spells CASSVQGAAGYTF. Written as DNA, the CDR3 is TGTGCCAGCAGCGTCCAGGGGGCTGCTGGCTACACCTTC. Full variable domain (missing parts from reference TRBV9 and TRBJ1-2): DSGVTQTPKHLITATGQRVTLRCSPRSGDLSVYWYQQSLDQGLQFLIQYYNGEERAKGNILERFSAQQFPDLHSELNLSSLELGDSALYFCASSVQGAAGYTFGSGTRLTVV.

The chain has TRBV7-7 and TRBJ1-3; TRBD1 might be the D (5 bases). The CDR3 loop spans 15 amino acids. Germline V gene sequence: CDR1 SSHAT, CDR2 FNYEAQ (reference sequence). Trimming removed 4 bases from V and 0 bases from J, with 10 bases in between. This CDR3 is CASSSGPSSGNTIYF. The DNA of the CDR3 is TGTGCCAGCAGCTCAGGGCCCTCCTCTGGAAACACCATATATTTT. Complete variable domain (other parts from reference TRBV7-7 and TRBJ1-3): GAGVSQSPRYKVTKRGQDVTLRCDPISSHATLYWYQQALGQGPEFLTYFNYEAQPDKSGLPSDRFSAERPEGSISTLTIQRTEQRDSAMYRCASSSGPSSGNTIYFGEGSWLTVV.